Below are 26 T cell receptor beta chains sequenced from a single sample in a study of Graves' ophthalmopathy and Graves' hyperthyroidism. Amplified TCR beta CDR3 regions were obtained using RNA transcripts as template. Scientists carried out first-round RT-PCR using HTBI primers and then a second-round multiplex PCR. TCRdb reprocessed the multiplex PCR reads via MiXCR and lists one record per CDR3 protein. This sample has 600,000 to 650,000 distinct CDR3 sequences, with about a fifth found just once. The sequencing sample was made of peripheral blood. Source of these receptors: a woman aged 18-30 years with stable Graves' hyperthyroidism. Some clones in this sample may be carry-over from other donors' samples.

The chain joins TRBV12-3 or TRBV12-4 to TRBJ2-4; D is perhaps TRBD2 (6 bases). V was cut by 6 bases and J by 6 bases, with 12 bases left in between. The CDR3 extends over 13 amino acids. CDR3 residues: CASRPGGPNIQYF. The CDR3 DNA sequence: TGTGCCAGCAGACCCGGAGGGCCAAACATTCAGTACTTC.

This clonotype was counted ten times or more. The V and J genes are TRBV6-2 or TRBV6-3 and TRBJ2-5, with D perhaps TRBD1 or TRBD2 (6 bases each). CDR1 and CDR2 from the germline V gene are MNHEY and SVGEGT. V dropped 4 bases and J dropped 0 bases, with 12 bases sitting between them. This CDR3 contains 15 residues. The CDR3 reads CASSLGGSYQETQYF. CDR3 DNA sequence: TGTGCCAGCAGTTTAGGGGGGTCGTACCAAGAGACCCAGTACTTC.

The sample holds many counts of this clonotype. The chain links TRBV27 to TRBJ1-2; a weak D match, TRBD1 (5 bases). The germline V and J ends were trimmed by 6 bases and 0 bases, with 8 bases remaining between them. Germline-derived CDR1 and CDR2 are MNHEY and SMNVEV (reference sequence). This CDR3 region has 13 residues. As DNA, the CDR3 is TGTGCCAGCAGGCAGACAGCTAACTATGGCTACACCTTC. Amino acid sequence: CASRQTANYGYTF.

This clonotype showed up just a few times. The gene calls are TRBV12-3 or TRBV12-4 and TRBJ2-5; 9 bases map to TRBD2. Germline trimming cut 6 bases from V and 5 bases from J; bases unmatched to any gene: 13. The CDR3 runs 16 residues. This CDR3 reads CASSPGGGGAYETQYF. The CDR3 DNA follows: TGTGCCAGCAGCCCTGGTGGCGGGGGGGCCTATGAGACCCAGTACTTC.

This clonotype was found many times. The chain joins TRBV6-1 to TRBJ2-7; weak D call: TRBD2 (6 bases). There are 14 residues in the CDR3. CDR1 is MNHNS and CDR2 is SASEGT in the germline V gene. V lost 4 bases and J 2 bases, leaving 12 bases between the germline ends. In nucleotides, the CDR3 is TGTGCCAGCAGTGCCGGGACTCCAACCTACGAGCAGTACTTC. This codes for CASSAGTPTYEQYF.

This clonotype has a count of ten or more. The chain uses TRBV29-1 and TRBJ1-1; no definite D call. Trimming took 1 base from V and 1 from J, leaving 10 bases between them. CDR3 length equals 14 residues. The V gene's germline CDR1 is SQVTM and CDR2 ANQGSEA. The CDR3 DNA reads TGCAGCGTTGAAGGGTCTTCAGGGAACACTGAAGCTTTCTTT. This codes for CSVEGSSGNTEAFF.

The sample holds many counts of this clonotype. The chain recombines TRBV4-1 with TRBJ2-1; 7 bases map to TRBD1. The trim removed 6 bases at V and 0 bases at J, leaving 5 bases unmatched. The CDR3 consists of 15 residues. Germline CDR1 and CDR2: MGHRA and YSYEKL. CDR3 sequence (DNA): TGCGCCAGCAGGAATGGGGACAGCTCCTACAATGAGCAGTTCTTC. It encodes CASRNGDSSYNEQFF.

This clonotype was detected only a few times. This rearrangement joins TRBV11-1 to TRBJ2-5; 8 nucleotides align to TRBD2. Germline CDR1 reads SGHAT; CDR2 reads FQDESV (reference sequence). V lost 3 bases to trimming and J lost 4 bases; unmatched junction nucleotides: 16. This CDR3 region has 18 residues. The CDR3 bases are TGTGCCAGCAGCTTTCTCCCGGGACTAGTTCGGAGGGCAGAGACCCAGTACTTC. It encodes CASSFLPGLVRRAETQYF.

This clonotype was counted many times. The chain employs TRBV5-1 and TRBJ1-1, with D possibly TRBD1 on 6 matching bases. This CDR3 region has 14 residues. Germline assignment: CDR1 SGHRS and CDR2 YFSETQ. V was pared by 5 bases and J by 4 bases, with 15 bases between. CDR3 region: CASRTVGGPTEAFF. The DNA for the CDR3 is TGCGCCAGCAGAACAGTGGGGGGCCCCACTGAAGCTTTCTTT.

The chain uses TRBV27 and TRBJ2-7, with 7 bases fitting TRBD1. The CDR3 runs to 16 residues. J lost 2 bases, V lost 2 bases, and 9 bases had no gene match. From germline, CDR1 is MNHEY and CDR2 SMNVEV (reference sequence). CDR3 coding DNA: TGTGCCAGCAGTTTACACGGGACAGATCCCCCCTACGAGCAGTACTTC. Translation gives CASSLHGTDPPYEQYF.

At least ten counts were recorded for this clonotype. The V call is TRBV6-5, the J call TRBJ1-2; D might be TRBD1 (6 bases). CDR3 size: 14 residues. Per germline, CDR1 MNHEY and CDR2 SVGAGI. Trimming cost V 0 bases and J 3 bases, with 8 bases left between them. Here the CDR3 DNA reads TGTGCCAGCAGTTACTCGGGGGCTTACTATGGCTACACCTTC. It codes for CASSYSGAYYGYTF.

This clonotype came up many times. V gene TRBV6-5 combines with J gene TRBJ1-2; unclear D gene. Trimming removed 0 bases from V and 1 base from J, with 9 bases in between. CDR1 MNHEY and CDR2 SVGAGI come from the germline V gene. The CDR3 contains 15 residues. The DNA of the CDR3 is TGTGCCAGCAGTTACTCGTTCAGCCTTAACTATGGCTACACCTTC. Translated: CASSYSFSLNYGYTF.

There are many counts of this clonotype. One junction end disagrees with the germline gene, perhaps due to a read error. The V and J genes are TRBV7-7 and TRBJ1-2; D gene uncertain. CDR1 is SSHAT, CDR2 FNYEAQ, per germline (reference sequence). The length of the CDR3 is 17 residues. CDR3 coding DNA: TGTGCTAGCAGCTTAGTGGGCGCGAGGATCTTGTTCTATGGCTACACCTTC. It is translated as CASSLVGARILFYGYTF.

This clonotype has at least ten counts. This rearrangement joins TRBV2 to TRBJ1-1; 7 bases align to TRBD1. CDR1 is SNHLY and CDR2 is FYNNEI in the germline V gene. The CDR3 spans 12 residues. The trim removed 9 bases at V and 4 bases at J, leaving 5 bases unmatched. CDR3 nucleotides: TGTGCCAGGACAGGGTTGGGCACTGAAGCTTTCTTT. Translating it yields CARTGLGTEAFF.

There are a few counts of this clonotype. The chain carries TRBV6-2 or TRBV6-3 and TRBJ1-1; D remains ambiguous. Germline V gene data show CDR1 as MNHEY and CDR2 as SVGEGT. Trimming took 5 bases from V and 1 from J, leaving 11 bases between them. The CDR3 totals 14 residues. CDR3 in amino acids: CASSVETGNTEAFF. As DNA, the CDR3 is TGTGCCAGCAGTGTCGAGACTGGGAACACTGAAGCTTTCTTT.

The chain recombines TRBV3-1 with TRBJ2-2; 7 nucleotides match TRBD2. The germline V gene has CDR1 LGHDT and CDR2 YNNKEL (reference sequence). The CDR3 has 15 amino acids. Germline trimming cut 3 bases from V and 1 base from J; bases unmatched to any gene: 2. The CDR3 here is CASSQRGRNTGELFF. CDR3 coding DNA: TGTGCCAGCAGCCAGCGCGGGAGGAACACCGGGGAGCTGTTTTTT.

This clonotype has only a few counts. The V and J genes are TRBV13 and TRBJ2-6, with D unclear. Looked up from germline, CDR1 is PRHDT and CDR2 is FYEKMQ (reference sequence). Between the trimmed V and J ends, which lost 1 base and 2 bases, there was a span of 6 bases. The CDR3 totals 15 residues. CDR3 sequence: CASSLARAGANVLTF. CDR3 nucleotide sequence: TGTGCCAGCAGCTTAGCAAGGGCTGGGGCCAACGTCCTGACTTTC.

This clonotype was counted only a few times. The CDR3 sequence is CAQILNYGYTF. The CDR3 DNA is TGTGCCCAGATACTTAACTATGGCTACACCTTC. The chain couples TRBV2 to TRBJ1-2; D call uncertain. V lost 11 bases to trimming and J lost 1 base, with 8 bases between them. Germline assignment: CDR1 SNHLY and CDR2 FYNNEI. CDR3 length equals 11 residues.

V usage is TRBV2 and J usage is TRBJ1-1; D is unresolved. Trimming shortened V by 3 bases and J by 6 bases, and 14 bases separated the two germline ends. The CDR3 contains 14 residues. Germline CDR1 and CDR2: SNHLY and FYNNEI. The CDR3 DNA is TGTGCCAGCAGTGAGGGCTTCGGTGCCGCTGAAGCTTTCTTT. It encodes CASSEGFGAAEAFF.

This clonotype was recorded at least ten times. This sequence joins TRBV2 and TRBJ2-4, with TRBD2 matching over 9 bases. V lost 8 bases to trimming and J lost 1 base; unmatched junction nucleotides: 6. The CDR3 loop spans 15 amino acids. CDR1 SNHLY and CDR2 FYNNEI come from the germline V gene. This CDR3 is CASDAGGPAKNIQYF. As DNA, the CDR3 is TGTGCCAGCGATGCGGGAGGGCCGGCCAAAAACATTCAGTACTTC.

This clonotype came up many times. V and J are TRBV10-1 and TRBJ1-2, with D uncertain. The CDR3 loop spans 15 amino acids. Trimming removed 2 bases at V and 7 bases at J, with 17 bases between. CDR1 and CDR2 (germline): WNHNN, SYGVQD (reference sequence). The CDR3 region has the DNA TGCGCCAGCAGTGAGACCCCGGACGGGTGGAGTGGCTACACCTTC. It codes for CASSETPDGWSGYTF.

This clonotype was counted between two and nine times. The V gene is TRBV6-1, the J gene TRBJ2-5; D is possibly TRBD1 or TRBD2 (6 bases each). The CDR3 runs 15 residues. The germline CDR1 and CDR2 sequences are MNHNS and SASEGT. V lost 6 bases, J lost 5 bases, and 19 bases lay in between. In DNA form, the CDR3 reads TGTGCCAGCAGCAGTATGGGGGGCCAGGCTGAGACCCAGTACTTC. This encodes CASSSMGGQAETQYF.

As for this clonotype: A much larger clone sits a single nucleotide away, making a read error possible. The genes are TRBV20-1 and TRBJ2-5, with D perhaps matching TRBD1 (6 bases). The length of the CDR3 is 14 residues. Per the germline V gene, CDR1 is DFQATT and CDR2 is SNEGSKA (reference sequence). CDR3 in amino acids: CSARDWTEQDTQYF. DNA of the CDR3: TGCAGTGCTAGAGATTGGACAGAGCAAGATACCCAGTACTTC.

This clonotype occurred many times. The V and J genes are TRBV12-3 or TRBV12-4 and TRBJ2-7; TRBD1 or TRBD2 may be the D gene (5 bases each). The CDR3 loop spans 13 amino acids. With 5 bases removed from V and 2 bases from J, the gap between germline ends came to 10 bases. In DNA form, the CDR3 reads TGTGCCAGCAGTCCTAGGGACCCCTACGAGCAGTACTTC. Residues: CASSPRDPYEQYF.

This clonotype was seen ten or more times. The CDR3 sequence is CSVSGTGEAEQYF. The CDR3 coding sequence is TGCAGCGTTTCCGGGACAGGGGAAGCCGAGCAGTACTTC. The V gene is TRBV29-1, the J gene TRBJ2-7, with TRBD1 identical over 10 bases. Trimming removed 5 bases from V and 6 bases from J; junction bases left unmatched: 7. The germline V gene has CDR1 SQVTM and CDR2 ANQGSEA. This CDR3 has 13 amino acids.

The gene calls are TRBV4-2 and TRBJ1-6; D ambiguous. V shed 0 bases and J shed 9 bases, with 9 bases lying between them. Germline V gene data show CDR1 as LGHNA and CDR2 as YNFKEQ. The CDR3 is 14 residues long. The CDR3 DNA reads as TGTGCCAGCAGCCAAGATGATAAAGTTTCACCCCTCCACTTT. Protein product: CASSQDDKVSPLHF.